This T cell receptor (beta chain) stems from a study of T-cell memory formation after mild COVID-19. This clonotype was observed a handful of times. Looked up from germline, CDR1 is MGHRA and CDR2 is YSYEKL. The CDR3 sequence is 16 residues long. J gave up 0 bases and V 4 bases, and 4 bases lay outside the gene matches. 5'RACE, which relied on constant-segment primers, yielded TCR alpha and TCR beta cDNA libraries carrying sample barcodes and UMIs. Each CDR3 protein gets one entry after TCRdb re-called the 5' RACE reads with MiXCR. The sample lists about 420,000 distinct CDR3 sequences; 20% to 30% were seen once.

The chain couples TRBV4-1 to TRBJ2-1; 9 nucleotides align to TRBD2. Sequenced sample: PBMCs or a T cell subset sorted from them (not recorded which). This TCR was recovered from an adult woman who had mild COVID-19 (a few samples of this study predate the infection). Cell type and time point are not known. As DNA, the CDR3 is TGCGCCAGCAGCCGAAGCGGGAGGCGCTCCTACAATGAGCAGTTCTTC. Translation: CASSRSGRRSYNEQFF.